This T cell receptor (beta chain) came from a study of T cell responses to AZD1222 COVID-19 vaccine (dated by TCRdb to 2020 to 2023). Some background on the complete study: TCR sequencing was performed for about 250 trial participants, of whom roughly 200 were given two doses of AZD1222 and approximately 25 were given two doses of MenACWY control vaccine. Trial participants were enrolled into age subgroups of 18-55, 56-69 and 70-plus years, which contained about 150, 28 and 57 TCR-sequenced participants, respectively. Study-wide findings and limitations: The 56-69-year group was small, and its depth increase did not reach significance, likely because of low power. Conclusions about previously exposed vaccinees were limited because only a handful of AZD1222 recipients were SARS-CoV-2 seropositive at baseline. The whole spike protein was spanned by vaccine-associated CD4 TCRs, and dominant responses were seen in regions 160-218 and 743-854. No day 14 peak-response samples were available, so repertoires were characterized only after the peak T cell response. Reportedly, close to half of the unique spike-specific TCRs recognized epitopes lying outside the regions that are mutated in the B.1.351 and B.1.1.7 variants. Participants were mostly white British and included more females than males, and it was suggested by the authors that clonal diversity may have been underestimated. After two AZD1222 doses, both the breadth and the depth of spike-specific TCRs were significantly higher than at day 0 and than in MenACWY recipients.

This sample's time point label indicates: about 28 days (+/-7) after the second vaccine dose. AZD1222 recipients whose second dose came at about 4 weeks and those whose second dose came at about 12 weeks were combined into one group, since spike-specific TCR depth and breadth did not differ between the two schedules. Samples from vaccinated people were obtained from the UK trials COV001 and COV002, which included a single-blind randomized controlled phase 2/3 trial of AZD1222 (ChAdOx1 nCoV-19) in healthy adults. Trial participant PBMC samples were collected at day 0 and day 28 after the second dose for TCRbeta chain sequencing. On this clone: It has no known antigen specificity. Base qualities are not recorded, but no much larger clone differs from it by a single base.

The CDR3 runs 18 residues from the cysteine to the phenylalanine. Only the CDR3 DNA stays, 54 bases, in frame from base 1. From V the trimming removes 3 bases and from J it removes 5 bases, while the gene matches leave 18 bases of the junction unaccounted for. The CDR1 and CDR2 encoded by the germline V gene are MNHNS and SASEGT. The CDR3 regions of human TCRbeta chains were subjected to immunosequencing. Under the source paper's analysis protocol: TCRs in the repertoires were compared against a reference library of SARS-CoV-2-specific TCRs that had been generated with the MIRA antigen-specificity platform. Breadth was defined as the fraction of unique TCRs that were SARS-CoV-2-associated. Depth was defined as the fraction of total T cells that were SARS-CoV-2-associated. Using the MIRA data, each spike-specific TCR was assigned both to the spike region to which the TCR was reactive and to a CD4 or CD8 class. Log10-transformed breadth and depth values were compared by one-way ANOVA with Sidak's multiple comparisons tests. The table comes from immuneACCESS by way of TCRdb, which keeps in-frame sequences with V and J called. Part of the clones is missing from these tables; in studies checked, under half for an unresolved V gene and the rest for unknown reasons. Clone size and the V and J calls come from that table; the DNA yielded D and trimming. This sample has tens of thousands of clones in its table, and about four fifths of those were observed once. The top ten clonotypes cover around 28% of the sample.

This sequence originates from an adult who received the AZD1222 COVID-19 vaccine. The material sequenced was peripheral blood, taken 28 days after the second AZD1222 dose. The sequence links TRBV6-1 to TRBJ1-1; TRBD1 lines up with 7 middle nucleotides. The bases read TGTGCCAGCAGTGAGCGGCGAATAAGGACGACAGGGAAGACTGAAGCTTTCTTT. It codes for CASSERRIRTTGKTEAFF.